Below are 29 T cell receptor beta chains sequenced from a single sample in a study of T-cell memory formation after mild COVID-19. TCRdb re-called the 5' RACE reads with MiXCR, one entry per CDR3 protein. The sample holds under 300,000 distinct CDR3 sequences, under 20% seen once. The sequenced material came from PBMCs or a T cell subset sorted from them (not recorded which). Source of these receptors: a man aged 18 to 30 who had mild COVID-19 (a few samples of this study predate the infection). Cell type and time point are not known.

This clonotype was seen a few times. This rearrangement joins TRBV7-2 to TRBJ2-3; TRBD1 is a possible D gene (6 bases). The CDR3 totals 15 residues. The V gene lost 5 bases and the J gene lost 1 base, with 13 bases spanning the gap. CDR1 and CDR2 (germline): SGHTA, FQGNSA. CDR3: CASSLGGHGTDTQYF. The CDR3 DNA sequence: TGTGCCAGCAGCCTAGGGGGACACGGCACAGATACGCAGTATTTT.

This sequence joins TRBV7-2 and TRBJ2-5; 10 nucleotides agree with TRBD1. Per the germline V gene, CDR1 is SGHTA and CDR2 is FQGNSA. J was trimmed by 5 bases and V by 5 bases; bases with no gene match: 5. This CDR3 has 14 amino acids. CDR3 sequence reads: CASSRQGARETQYF. The CDR3 bases are TGTGCCAGCAGCCGACAGGGGGCGCGGGAGACCCAGTACTTC.

This clonotype showed up just a few times. The CDR3 loop reads CASRRQGGSSQETQYF. In DNA, the CDR3 is TGTGCCAGCAGGCGTCAAGGGGGCAGCTCCCAAGAGACCCAGTACTTC. V gene TRBV11-2 combines with J gene TRBJ2-5; TRBD1 agrees at 7 bases. Germline loops: CDR1 SGHAT, CDR2 FQNNGV. This CDR3 spans 16 amino acids. Unmatched junction bases numbered 11, after V lost 6 bases and J lost 1 base.

About this clonotype: The junction shows a germline mismatch at one end, possibly a read error. CDR3 protein: CASSLESSAGELFF. Here the CDR3 DNA reads TGTGCTAGCAGCTTAGAGTCCTCTGCAGGGGAGCTGTTTTTT. This sequence joins TRBV7-7 and TRBJ2-2; D gene uncertain. Germline CDR1 and CDR2: SSHAT and FNYEAQ (reference sequence). This CDR3 is 14 amino acids long.

The V call is TRBV20-1, the J call TRBJ2-1; no reliable D call. This CDR3 is built from 13 residues. V shed 3 bases and J shed 5 bases, with 11 bases lying between them. Per germline, CDR1 DFQATT and CDR2 SNEGSKA (reference sequence). CDR3 in DNA: TGCAGTGCTAGTAAACCGACCGACAATGAGCAGTTCTTC. Its protein is CSASKPTDNEQFF.

The J gene is TRBJ2-7, the V gene TRBV11-1; perhaps TRBD2 as D (5 bases). V lost 5 bases and J lost 0, with 14 bases in between. CDR1 and CDR2 (germline): SGHAT, FQDESV (reference sequence). The CDR3 loop spans 15 amino acids. The CDR3 DNA reads as TGTGCCAGCAGCCAAGCGGACCGGAGCTCCTACGAGCAGTACTTC. This gives the protein CASSQADRSSYEQYF.

The table lists this clonotype with many counts. The rearrangement uses TRBV6-6 and TRBJ2-2; D unresolved. The CDR3 runs 12 residues. The germline CDR1 and CDR2 sequences are MNHNY and SVGAGI (reference sequence). V was trimmed by 5 bases and J by 8 bases, leaving 9 bases between them. The DNA for the CDR3 is TGTGCCAGCAGTGTTAACCCGGGGGAGCTGTTTTTT. Translation: CASSVNPGELFF.

This clonotype was seen a few times. The chain carries TRBV29-1 and TRBJ1-2; weak D call: TRBD1 (6 bases). The CDR3 is 13 amino acids. CDR1 SQVTM and CDR2 ANQGSEA come from the germline V gene. Trimming took 0 bases from V and 6 from J, leaving 11 bases between them. CDR3 DNA: TGCAGCGTTGAAGACCAGACAGGACATGGCTACACCTTC. As protein: CSVEDQTGHGYTF.

The J gene is TRBJ2-1, the V gene TRBV6-6, with 9 bases that match TRBD1. Germline CDR1 is MNHNY and CDR2 is SVGAGI (reference sequence). The CDR3 is 15 residues long. J lost 8 bases, V lost 2 bases, and 7 bases had no gene match. The DNA for the CDR3 is TGTGCCAGCAGTTACAAAACAGGGGGCCCCCATGAGCAGTTCTTC. It translates to CASSYKTGGPHEQFF.

This clonotype showed up many times. At one boundary the junction diverges from the germline segment, which might be a read error. This chain connects TRBV7-3 to TRBJ2-7, with D tentatively TRBD1 (6 bases). Germline V gene lookup returns CDR1 SGHTA and CDR2 FQGTGA. The CDR3 covers 13 residues. As DNA, the CDR3 is TGTGCCAGCAGCCTAACAGGGAATAACGAGCAGTACTTC. Translation gives CASSLTGNNEQYF.

This clonotype was counted ten times or more. The CDR3 here is CASSEGSGWGDQETQYF. The CDR3 DNA is TGCGCCAGCAGTGAGGGGTCCGGATGGGGGGACCAAGAGACCCAGTACTTC. V gene TRBV10-2 combines with J gene TRBJ2-5; a possible D gene is TRBD2 (6 bases). Trimming left V 2 bases short and J 0 bases short, with 16 bases between. CDR1 and CDR2 from the germline V gene are WSHSY and SAAADI. There are 17 residues in the CDR3.

The J gene is TRBJ2-5, the V gene TRBV28; the D is unclear. The CDR3 runs to 12 residues. The V and J ends lost 5 bases and 4 bases respectively, with 8 bases between them. Germline CDR1 reads MDHEN; CDR2 reads SYDVKM. CDR3 nucleotides: TGTGCCAGCAGTACTATGAGAGAGACCCAGTACTTC. This gives the protein CASSTMRETQYF.

The chain couples TRBV4-1 to TRBJ2-1; D unresolved. Germline CDR1 is MGHRA and CDR2 is YSYEKL. Trimming left V 0 bases short and J 3 bases short, with 9 bases between. The CDR3 sequence is 15 residues long. The CDR3 DNA is TGCGCCAGCAGCCAAGAATTAGCAGTCTACAATGAGCAGTTCTTC. It specifies CASSQELAVYNEQFF.

V and J are TRBV7-9 and TRBJ2-1; the D gene could be TRBD1 or TRBD2 (5 bases each). The CDR3 consists of 15 residues. CDR1 is SEHNR and CDR2 is FQNEAQ in the germline V gene (reference sequence). Trimming took off 3 bases at V and 2 bases at J, with 11 bases between the two ends. In DNA form, the CDR3 reads TGTGCCAGCAGCTTCGGGGCGCACCCCTACAATGAGCAGTTCTTC. Residues: CASSFGAHPYNEQFF.

The sample holds a few counts of this clonotype. The rearrangement joins TRBV28 to TRBJ2-5; perhaps D is TRBD1 or TRBD2 (5 bases each). V lost 9 bases to trimming and J lost 3 bases, with 17 bases between them. The CDR3 is 14 residues long. Per the germline V gene, CDR1 is MDHEN and CDR2 is SYDVKM. The CDR3 sequence is CASSRDGVKETQYF. The CDR3 DNA is TGTGCCAGTTCCCGGGACGGAGTCAAAGAGACCCAGTACTTC.

The sample holds many counts of this clonotype. In DNA form, the CDR3 reads TGCGCCAGCAGCTCGGGACACGGACAAGAGACCCAGTACTTC. Translation: CASSSGHGQETQYF. The J gene is TRBJ2-5, the V gene TRBV5-1; TRBD1 might be the D (6 bases). From germline, CDR1 is SGHRS and CDR2 YFSETQ. This CDR3 region has 14 residues. The V end was cut by 3 bases, the J end by 2 bases, with 11 bases between. Supplemented by reference TRBV5-1 and TRBJ2-5, the full variable domain reads KAGVTQTPRYLIKTRGQQVTLSCSPISGHRSVSWYQQTPGQGLQFLFEYFSETQRNKGNFPGRFSGRQFSNSRSEMNVSTLELGDSALYLCASSSGHGQETQYFGPGTRLLVL.

This clonotype came up a few times. The rearrangement links TRBV2 to TRBJ2-3; the D gene is possibly TRBD2 (6 bases). Germline V gene lookup returns CDR1 SNHLY and CDR2 FYNNEI. V lost 5 bases and J lost 1, with 10 bases in between. This CDR3 comprises 14 residues. CDR3 sequence: CASSIGTGTDTQYF. CDR3 coding DNA: TGTGCCAGCAGTATTGGGACTGGCACAGATACGCAGTATTTT. The full variable domain, completed using reference TRBV2 and TRBJ2-3, is EPEVTQTPSHQVTQMGQEVILRCVPISNHLYFYWYRQILGQKVEFLVSFYNNEISEKSEIFDDQFSVERPDGSNFTLKIRSTKLEDSAMYFCASSIGTGTDTQYFGPGTRLTVL.

This clonotype has more than one count but fewer than ten. The chain joins TRBV5-1 to TRBJ1-2; D may be TRBD1 (5 bases). Germline CDR1 is SGHRS and CDR2 is YFSETQ. V was cut by 0 bases and J by 7 bases, with 19 bases left in between. The CDR3 extends over 16 amino acids. As DNA, the CDR3 is TGCGCCAGCAGCTTGGCCCCGGAACGAGGGACTGTTGGCTACACCTTC. Translated: CASSLAPERGTVGYTF.

This clonotype was observed a few times. The rearrangement uses TRBV4-2 and TRBJ2-1; D perhaps matches TRBD2 (5 bases). Germline V gene sequence: CDR1 LGHNA, CDR2 YNFKEQ. The germline V and J ends were trimmed by 0 bases and 9 bases, with 15 bases remaining between them. This CDR3 contains 15 residues. CDR3 sequence (DNA): TGTGCCAGCAGCCAAGAAGGAGCTAGCTCTGGTGAGCAGTTCTTC. Amino acids: CASSQEGASSGEQFF.

This rearrangement joins TRBV5-1 to TRBJ1-6; D call uncertain. CDR3 size: 14 residues. The germline V gene encodes CDR1 SGHRS and CDR2 YFSETQ. The ends were cut back, 3 bases at V and 7 bases at J, with 11 bases in the middle. The CDR3 reads CASSSRAPNSPLHF. CDR3 nucleotide sequence: TGCGCCAGCAGCTCCCGCGCGCCCAATTCACCCCTCCACTTT. Based on the CDR3 plus reference TRBV5-1 and TRBJ1-6, the full variable domain is KAGVTQTPRYLIKTRGQQVTLSCSPISGHRSVSWYQQTPGQGLQFLFEYFSETQRNKGNFPGRFSGRQFSNSRSEMNVSTLELGDSALYLCASSSRAPNSPLHFGNGTRLTVT.

The V and J genes are TRBV3-1 and TRBJ2-6; D perhaps matches TRBD1 (6 bases). CDR3 size: 19 residues. Germline CDR1 LGHDT, CDR2 YNNKEL (reference sequence). Between the trimmed V and J ends, which lost 4 bases and 2 bases, there was a span of 21 bases. The CDR3 here is CASSPLAWTDKTGANVLTF. Here the CDR3 DNA reads TGTGCCAGCAGCCCTCTTGCTTGGACAGATAAAACTGGGGCCAACGTCCTGACTTTC.

This clonotype has a handful of counts. This rearrangement joins TRBV12-3 or TRBV12-4 to TRBJ1-5, with D tentatively TRBD1 (6 bases). V was trimmed by 6 bases and J by 3 bases, leaving 15 bases between them. CDR3 length: 15 residues. Written as DNA, the CDR3 is TGTGCCAGCAGCCCAACAGGGTCGGTCAATCAGCCCCAGCATTTT. This sequence encodes CASSPTGSVNQPQHF.

There are many counts of this clonotype. The CDR3: CASSTPGTGINYGYTF. The CDR3 coding sequence is TGTGCCAGCAGTACACCCGGGACAGGGATTAACTATGGCTACACCTTC. The chain uses TRBV2 and TRBJ1-2; 9 bases are a match to TRBD1. V lost 5 bases to trimming and J lost 1 base; unmatched junction nucleotides: 8. In germline, CDR1 is SNHLY, CDR2 FYNNEI. The CDR3 has 16 residues.

This clonotype turned up a few times. V is TRBV4-3 and J is TRBJ1-1, with D hard to call. With 1 base removed from V and 0 bases from J, the gap between germline ends came to 6 bases. The CDR3 is 14 amino acids. Germline CDR1 and CDR2: LGHNA and YSLEER. The CDR3 reads CASSQGIMNTEAFF. The CDR3 DNA sequence: TGCGCCAGCAGCCAAGGGATAATGAACACTGAAGCTTTCTTT.

This chain uses TRBV3-1 with TRBJ2-5; 9 bases are shared with TRBD2. The CDR3 consists of 16 residues. From germline, CDR1 is LGHDT and CDR2 YNNKEL (reference sequence). V shed 3 bases, J shed 2 bases, and the junction held 7 bases outside the gene matches. CDR3 DNA sequence: TGTGCCAGCAGCCACCTAGCGGGGAGAGCACAAGAGACCCAGTACTTC. This translates into CASSHLAGRAQETQYF.

The V gene is TRBV28, the J gene TRBJ2-5; TRBD2 matches at 8 bases. The CDR3 contains 15 residues. Germline lookup yields CDR1 MDHEN and CDR2 SYDVKM. Unmatched junction bases numbered 8, after V lost 6 bases and J lost 2 bases. CDR3 sequence (DNA): TGTGCCAGCAGCCCCGGGGGGGCGGGGCAAGAGACCCAGTACTTC. This sequence encodes CASSPGGAGQETQYF. Based on the CDR3 plus reference TRBV28 and TRBJ2-5, the full variable domain is DVKVTQSSRYLVKRTGEKVFLECVQDMDHENMFWYRQDPGLGLRLIYFSYDVKMKEKGDIPEGYSVSREKKERFSLILESASTNQTSMYLCASSPGGAGQETQYFGPGTRLLVL.

The chain employs TRBV5-1 and TRBJ2-1; 7 positions agree with TRBD1. This CDR3 is built from 16 residues. Germline CDR1 SGHRS, CDR2 YFSETQ. V was clipped by 0 bases and J by 1 base; unmatched bases: 4. The DNA for the CDR3 is TGCGCCAGCAGCTTGGTTGCAGGGGGTTCCTACAATGAGCAGTTCTTC. Translated, it gives CASSLVAGGSYNEQFF. Based on the CDR3 plus reference TRBV5-1 and TRBJ2-1, the full variable domain is KAGVTQTPRYLIKTRGQQVTLSCSPISGHRSVSWYQQTPGQGLQFLFEYFSETQRNKGNFPGRFSGRQFSNSRSEMNVSTLELGDSALYLCASSLVAGGSYNEQFFGPGTRLTVL.

This clonotype was detected a few times. The chain is built from TRBV5-1 and TRBJ2-1; the match to TRBD2 covers 7 bases. The CDR3 has 13 residues. With 9 bases clipped from V and 4 bases from J, the junction kept 7 bases outside the gene matches. Germline V CDR1 and CDR2: SGHRS, YFSETQ. CDR3 region: CATGWGGYNEQFF. CDR3 nucleotides: TGCGCCACTGGTTGGGGGGGATACAATGAGCAGTTCTTC.

This clonotype has only a few counts. The chain links TRBV3-1 to TRBJ2-3; 12 bases are shared with TRBD2. The germline V gene has CDR1 LGHDT and CDR2 YNNKEL (reference sequence). The V segment lost 3 bases and the J segment 3 bases; nucleotides outside the gene matches: 4. This CDR3 is 16 amino acids long. CDR3 region: CASSQGLAGGTDTQYF. CDR3 DNA sequence: TGTGCCAGCAGCCAGGGGCTAGCGGGGGGGACAGATACGCAGTATTTT.